This TCR beta chain emerged from a study of OX40 agonist ivuxolimab in advanced cancers. The overall study: Of mixed ages from roughly 23 to 80 and averaging about 56 years, the group was just under 85% male. Broader study findings: At 0.1 to 3.0 mg/kg, CD4+ and CD8+ blood T cells expanded clonally by week 6. CD4+ T cells averaged fewer expanded clones than CD8+ T cells.

Notes on this clone: Its specificity is not known.

The germline V gene has CDR1 MGHRA and CDR2 YSYEKL. This CDR3 is built from 14 residues. The V and J ends lost 4 bases and 2 bases respectively, with 10 bases between them. Sequenced by immunoSEQ multiplex PCR; TCRdb stores in-frame clones only, minus some. In the table there are about 90,000 clones, about 90% of which are singletons. The source was CD4+ or CD8+ T cells sorted from blood, collected in a trial of the OX40 agonist ivuxolimab. The chain joins TRBV4-1 to TRBJ2-3; D ambiguous. This clonotype was sampled from an adult with an advanced solid tumor such as melanoma, head and neck, liver or kidney cancer. The CDR3 loop reads CASSLIPYTDTQYF. In nucleotides, the CDR3 is TGCGCCAGCAGCCTCATCCCCTACACAGATACGCAGTATTTT.